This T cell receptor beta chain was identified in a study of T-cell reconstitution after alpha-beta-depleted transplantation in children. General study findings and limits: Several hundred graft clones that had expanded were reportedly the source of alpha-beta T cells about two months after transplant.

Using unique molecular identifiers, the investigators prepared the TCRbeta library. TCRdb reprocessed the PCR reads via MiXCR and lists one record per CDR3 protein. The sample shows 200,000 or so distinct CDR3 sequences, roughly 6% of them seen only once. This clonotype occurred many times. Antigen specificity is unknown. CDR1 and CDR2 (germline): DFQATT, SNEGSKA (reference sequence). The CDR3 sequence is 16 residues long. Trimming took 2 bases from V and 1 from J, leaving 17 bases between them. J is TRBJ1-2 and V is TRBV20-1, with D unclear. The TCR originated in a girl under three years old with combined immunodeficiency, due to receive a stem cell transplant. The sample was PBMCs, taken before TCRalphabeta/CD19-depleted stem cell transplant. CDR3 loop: CSARSVTFDFNYGYTF. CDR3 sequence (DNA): TGCAGTGCTAGATCTGTGACTTTCGATTTTAACTATGGCTACACCTTC.